This note documents a single TCR beta chain sequence. Its cognate antigen is unknown. The data stem from a study of liver allograft versus peripheral blood T cells. The overall study: Within transplanted livers, the T cell receptor repertoires were examined and compared against the repertoires present in the peripheral blood of liver transplant recipients. Study observations and caveats: Reports indicated that T cell receptor repertoires inside liver allografts differed from those in peripheral blood.

TCRdb re-called the reads through MiXCR, storing one row per CDR3 protein. The data hold about 7,900 distinct CDR3 sequences, with around a fifth observed a single time. The CDR3 is 17 amino acids. Per the germline V gene, CDR1 is SGHAT and CDR2 is FQNNGV. The junction had 10 bases not matched to a gene; V was cut back by 6 bases and J by 1 base. This TCR was recovered from a human patient who had a liver transplant. Some of the T cells may derive from the graft donor. The chain recombines TRBV11-2 with TRBJ2-1; 9 bases are a match to TRBD2. CDR3: CASSHPSSGASYNEQFF. Written as DNA, the CDR3 is TGTGCCAGCAGTCACCCCTCTAGCGGGGCTTCCTACAATGAGCAGTTCTTC.